This T cell receptor beta chain was captured by sequencing in a study of blood T cell repertoires in COVID-19. On the study more broadly: The United States, Italy and Spain provided the acute and convalescent COVID-19 samples.

Germline V CDR1 and CDR2: SGHNT, YYREEE (reference sequence). CDR3 size: 13 residues. The V end lost 4 bases, the J end lost 5 bases, and 13 bases lay between the germline ends. In the authors' workflow: Cell counts per sample came from amplifying reference gene primers. This table comes from immunoSEQ multiplex PCR, and its TCRdb copy is limited to in-frame clones, with some not included. The DNA was the basis for D and trimming; V, J and clone size are from that table. The repertoire holds over 90,000 clones, with around 90% as singletons. This chain connects TRBV5-4 to TRBJ2-7, with D possibly matching TRBD1 (6 bases). Sequencing was performed on peripheral blood. This TCR was recovered from a woman in her 70s with acute or convalescent COVID-19. In DNA form, the CDR3 reads TGTGCCAGCAGCGGCGCAGGGGCTGACGAGCAGTACTTC. It encodes CASSGAGADEQYF.